This TCR beta chain was sequenced during a study of blood T cell repertoires in COVID-19. Some clones are missing from TCRdb's copy, which holds only in-frame ones; the method was immunoSEQ multiplex PCR. The sample lists more than 150,000 clones; 86% were seen once. Germline assignment: CDR1 MNHNY and CDR2 SVGAGI (reference sequence). This CDR3 is built from 14 residues. V was pared by 7 bases and J by 3 bases, with 5 bases of the junction left unmatched. Material: peripheral blood. The chain carries TRBV6-6 and TRBJ2-4, with 8 bases that match TRBD2. The origin of this receptor is a man between 65 and 85 years old with active or convalescent COVID-19. CDR3 sequence reads: CASTLGGGKNIQYF. CDR3 bases: TGTGCCAGCACCCTCGGGGGGGGCAAAAACATTCAGTACTTC.